The present TCR beta chain was sequenced within a study of blood T cell repertoires in COVID-19. The wider study: Collection of acute and convalescent COVID-19 samples took place in the United States, Italy and Spain.

Generated by immunoSEQ multiplex PCR, the TCRdb table keeps only in-frame clones and is missing some. The table has about 190,000 clones, around four fifths seen once; the top ten hold less than 6.5%. J gave up 8 bases and V 3 bases, and 14 bases lay outside the gene matches. The CDR3 is 18 amino acids. Germline values: CDR1 KGHSH, CDR2 LQKENI. The sequencing sample was made of peripheral blood. The clonotype comes from a woman aged 70-85 years with active or convalescent COVID-19. The chain combines TRBV18 with TRBJ1-4, with TRBD1 identical over 11 bases. The CDR3 sequence is CASSPKPYEDRGPEKLFF. CDR3 DNA sequence: TGTGCCAGCTCACCCAAGCCTTATGAGGACAGGGGGCCGGAAAAACTGTTTTTT.